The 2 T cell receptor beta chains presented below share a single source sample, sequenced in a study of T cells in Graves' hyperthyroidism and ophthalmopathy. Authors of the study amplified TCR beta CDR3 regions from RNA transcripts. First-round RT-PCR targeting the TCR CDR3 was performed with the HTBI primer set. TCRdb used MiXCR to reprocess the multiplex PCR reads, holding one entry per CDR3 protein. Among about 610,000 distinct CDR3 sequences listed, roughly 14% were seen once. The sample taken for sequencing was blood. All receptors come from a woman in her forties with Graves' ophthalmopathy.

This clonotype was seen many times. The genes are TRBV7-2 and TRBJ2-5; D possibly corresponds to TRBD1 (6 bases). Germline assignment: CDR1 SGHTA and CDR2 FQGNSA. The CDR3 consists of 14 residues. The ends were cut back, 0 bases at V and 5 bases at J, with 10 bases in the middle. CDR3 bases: TGTGCCAGCAGCTTAGCCCTGAGGGGGGAGACCCAGTACTTC. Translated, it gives CASSLALRGETQYF.

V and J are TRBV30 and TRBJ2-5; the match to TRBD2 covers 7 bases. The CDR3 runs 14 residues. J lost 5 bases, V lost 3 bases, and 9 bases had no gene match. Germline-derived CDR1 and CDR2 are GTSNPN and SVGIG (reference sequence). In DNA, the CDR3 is TGTGCCTGGAGCGACGGTCGGGGGGTGGAGACCCAGTACTTC. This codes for CAWSDGRGVETQYF.